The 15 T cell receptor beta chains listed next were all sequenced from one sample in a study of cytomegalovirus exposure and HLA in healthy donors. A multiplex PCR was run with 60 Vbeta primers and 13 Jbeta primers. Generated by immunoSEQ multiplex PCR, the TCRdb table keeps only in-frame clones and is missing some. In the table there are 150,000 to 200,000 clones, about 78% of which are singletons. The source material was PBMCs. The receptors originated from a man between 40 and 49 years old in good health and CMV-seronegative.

CDR3 coding DNA: TGCAGCGTAGAACCCGGACTAGCGGGAGTCGGCCCCTACGAGCAGTACTTC. Translating gives CSVEPGLAGVGPYEQYF. The V call is TRBV29-1, the J call TRBJ2-5; 13 bases match TRBD2. The J call may not be correct, given that the DNA end is closer to TRBJ2-7. CDR3 length: 17 residues. Germline V gene lookup returns CDR1 SQVTM and CDR2 ANQGSEA.

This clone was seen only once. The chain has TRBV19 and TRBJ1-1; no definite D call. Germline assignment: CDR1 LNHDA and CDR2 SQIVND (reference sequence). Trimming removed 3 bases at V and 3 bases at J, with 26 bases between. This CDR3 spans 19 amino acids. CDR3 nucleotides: TGTGCCAGTAGTATTCGAACAGCATCAGGTTCCGGCACCCACACTGAAGCTTTCTTT. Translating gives CASSIRTASGSGTHTEAFF.

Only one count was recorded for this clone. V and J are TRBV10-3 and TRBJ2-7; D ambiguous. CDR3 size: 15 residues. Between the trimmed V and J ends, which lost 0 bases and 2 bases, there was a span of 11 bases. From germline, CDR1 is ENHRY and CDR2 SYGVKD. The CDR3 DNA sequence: TGTGCCATCAGTGAGTCAAGGCCCCTAGCCTACGAGCAGTACTTC. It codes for CAISESRPLAYEQYF.

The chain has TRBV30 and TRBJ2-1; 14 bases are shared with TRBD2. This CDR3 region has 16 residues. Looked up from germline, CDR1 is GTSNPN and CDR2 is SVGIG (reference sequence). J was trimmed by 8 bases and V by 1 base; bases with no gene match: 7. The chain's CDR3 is CAWSAPGLAGVDEQFF. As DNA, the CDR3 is TGTGCCTGGAGTGCCCCGGGACTAGCGGGAGTGGATGAGCAGTTCTTC. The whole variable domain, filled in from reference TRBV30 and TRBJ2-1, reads SQTIHQWPATLVQPVGSPLSLECTVEGTSNPNLYWYRQAAGRGLQLLFYSVGIGQISSEVPQNLSASRPQDRQFILSSKKLLLSDSGFYLCAWSAPGLAGVDEQFFGPGTRLTVL.

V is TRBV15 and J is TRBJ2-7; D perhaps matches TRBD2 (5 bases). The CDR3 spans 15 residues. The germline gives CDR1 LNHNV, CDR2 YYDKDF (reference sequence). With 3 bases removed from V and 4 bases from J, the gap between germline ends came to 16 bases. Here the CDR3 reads CATSRDPGSTYEQYF. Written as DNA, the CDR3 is TGTGCCACCAGCAGGGATCCGGGATCTACTTACGAGCAGTACTTC.

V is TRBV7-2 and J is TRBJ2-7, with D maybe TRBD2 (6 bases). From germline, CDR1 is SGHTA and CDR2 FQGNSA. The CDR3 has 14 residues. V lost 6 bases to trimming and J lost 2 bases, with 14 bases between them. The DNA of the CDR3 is TGTGCCAGCAGGTTTACTGGAGGGCCCTACGAGCAGTACTTC. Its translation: CASRFTGGPYEQYF.

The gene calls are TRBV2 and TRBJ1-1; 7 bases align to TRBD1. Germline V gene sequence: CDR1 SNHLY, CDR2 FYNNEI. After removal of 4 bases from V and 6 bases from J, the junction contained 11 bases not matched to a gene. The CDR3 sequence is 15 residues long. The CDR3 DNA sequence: TGTGCCAGCAGTGTAGTGAAGGGGGCGACGGCTGAAGCTTTCTTT. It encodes CASSVVKGATAEAFF. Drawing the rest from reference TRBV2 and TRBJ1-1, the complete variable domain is EPEVTQTPSHQVTQMGQEVILRCVPISNHLYFYWYRQILGQKVEFLVSFYNNEISEKSEIFDDQFSVERPDGSNFTLKIRSTKLEDSAMYFCASSVVKGATAEAFFGQGTRLTVV.

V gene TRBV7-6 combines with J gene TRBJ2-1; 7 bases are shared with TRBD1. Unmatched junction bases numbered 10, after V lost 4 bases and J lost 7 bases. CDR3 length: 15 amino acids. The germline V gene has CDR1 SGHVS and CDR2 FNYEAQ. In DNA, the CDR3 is TGTGCCAGCAGCTCCTTTGGGACAGCGAAAAATGAGCAGTTCTTC. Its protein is CASSSFGTAKNEQFF.

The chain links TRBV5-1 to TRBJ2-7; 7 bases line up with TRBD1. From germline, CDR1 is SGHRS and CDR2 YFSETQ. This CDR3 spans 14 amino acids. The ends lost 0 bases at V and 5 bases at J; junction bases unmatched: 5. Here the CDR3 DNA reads TGCGCCAGCAGCTTGGGCGACAGGGTTAACGAGCAGTACTTC. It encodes CASSLGDRVNEQYF. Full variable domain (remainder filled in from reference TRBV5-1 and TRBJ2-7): KAGVTQTPRYLIKTRGQQVTLSCSPISGHRSVSWYQQTPGQGLQFLFEYFSETQRNKGNFPGRFSGRQFSNSRSEMNVSTLELGDSALYLCASSLGDRVNEQYFGPGTRLTVT.

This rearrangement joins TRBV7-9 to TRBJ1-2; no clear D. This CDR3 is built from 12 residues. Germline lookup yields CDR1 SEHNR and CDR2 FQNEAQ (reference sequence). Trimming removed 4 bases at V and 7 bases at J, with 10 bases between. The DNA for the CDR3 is TGTGCCAGCAGCTCGGACTGGCTTGGCTACACCTTC. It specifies CASSSDWLGYTF.

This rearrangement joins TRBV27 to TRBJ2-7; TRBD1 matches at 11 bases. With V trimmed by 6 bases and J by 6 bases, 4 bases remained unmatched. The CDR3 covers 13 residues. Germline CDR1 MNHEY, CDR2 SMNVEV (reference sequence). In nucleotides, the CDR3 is TGTGCCAGCAGAAGGACAGGGGGCGTCGAGCAGTACTTC. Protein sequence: CASRRTGGVEQYF.

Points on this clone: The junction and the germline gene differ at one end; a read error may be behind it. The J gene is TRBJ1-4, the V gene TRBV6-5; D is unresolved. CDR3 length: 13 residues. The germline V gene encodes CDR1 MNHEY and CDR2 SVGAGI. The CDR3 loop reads CASSYSRSLEEVF. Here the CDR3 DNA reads TGTGCCAGCAGTTACTCGAGGTCCCTTGAGGAGGTTTTT.

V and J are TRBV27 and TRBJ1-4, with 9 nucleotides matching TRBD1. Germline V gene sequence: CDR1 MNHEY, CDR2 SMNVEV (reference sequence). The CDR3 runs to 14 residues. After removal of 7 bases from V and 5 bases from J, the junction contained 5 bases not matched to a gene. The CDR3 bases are TGTGCCAGCACCGCGACAGGGGGAAATGAAAAACTGTTTTTT. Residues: CASTATGGNEKLFF.

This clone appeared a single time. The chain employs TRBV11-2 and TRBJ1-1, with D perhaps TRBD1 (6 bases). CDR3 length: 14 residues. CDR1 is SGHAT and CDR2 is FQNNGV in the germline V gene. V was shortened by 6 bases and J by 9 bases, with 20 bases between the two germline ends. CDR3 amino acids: CASRPRGGGQKAFF. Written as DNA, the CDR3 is TGTGCCAGCAGACCAAGGGGAGGGGGTCAGAAAGCTTTCTTT. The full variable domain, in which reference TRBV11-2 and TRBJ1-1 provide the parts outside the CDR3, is EAGVAQSPRYKIIEKRQSVAFWCNPISGHATLYWYQQILGQGPKLLIQFQNNGVVDDSQLPKDRFSAERLKGVDSTLKIQPAKLEDSAVYLCASRPRGGGQKAFFGQGTRLTVV.

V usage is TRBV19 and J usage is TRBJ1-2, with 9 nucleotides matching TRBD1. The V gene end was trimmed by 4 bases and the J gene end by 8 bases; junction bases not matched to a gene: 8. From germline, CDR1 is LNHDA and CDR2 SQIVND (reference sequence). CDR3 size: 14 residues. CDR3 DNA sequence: TGTGCCAGTAGTACCCGGACAGGGGTGAACGGCTACACCTTC. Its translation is CASSTRTGVNGYTF.